The entry below describes one T cell receptor (beta chain). PCR was performed a second time for roughly 7 to 12 cycles using a sample-barcoded 5' primer and a J-beta primer mix. TCRdb processed the 5' RACE reads anew with MiXCR; each CDR3 protein has one entry. This table has 700,000 to 900,000 distinct CDR3 sequences, 25% to 30% appearing once. Germline CDR1 and CDR2: SGHRS and YFSETQ. After removal of 3 bases from V and 1 base from J, the junction contained 7 bases not matched to a gene. The CDR3 has 16 residues. The record originates from a study of blood T cells in healthy people across ages. These data were also filed under a second study, of T cells of mothers and their children.

The sample comprised blood. The receptor comes from a boy younger than 18 in good health. This chain joins TRBV5-1 and TRBJ2-5; 9 bases are shared with TRBD2. DNA for the CDR3: TGCGCCAGCAGCTATATCCCTAGCGGGGCCCAAGAGACCCAGTACTTC. This sequence encodes CASSYIPSGAQETQYF. The variable domain in full, with the rest retrieved from reference TRBV5-1 and TRBJ2-5, is KAGVTQTPRYLIKTRGQQVTLSCSPISGHRSVSWYQQTPGQGLQFLFEYFSETQRNKGNFPGRFSGRQFSNSRSEMNVSTLELGDSALYLCASSYIPSGAQETQYFGPGTRLLVL.